This TCR beta chain was captured in a study of radiation and T cells in renal cell carcinoma. Study-wide background: Nephrectomy followed 15 Gy stereotactic body radiation by 4 weeks. Findings and caveats of the study: Baseline intratumoral clonotype presence is unknown without pretreatment biopsies.

Data came from immunoSEQ multiplex PCR; TCRdb stores just in-frame clones and leaves some out. This table has fewer than 90,000 clones, 80% to 90% appearing once. The germline CDR1 and CDR2 sequences are ENHRY and SYGVKD. Between the trimmed V and J ends, which lost 5 bases and 0 bases, there was a span of 5 bases. This CDR3 contains 13 residues. Comment on this clone: Its antigen is still unknown.

Stated time point: blood 2 weeks post-SBRT. Treatment specified: 15 Gy SBRT to primary tumor, nephrectomy 4 weeks later. The patient's renal cell carcinoma had clear cell pathology. The chain recombines TRBV10-3 with TRBJ2-1, with D uncertain. The TCR sequence derives from a woman aged 45-65 years with renal cell carcinoma. The input for sequencing was blood, taken from a patient whose treatment included radiotherapy and nephrectomy. The CDR3 DNA reads as TGTGCCATCAGTTCCGACTCCTACAATGAGCAGTTCTTC. Translated, it gives CAISSDSYNEQFF.